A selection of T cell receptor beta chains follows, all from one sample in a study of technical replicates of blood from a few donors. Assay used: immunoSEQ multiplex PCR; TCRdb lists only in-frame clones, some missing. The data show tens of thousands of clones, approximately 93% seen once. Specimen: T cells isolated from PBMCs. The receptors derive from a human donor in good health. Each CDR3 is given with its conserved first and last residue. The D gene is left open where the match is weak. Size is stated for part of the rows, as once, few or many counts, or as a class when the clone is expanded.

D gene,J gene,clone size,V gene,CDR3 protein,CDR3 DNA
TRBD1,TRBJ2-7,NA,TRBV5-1,CASSDRRQGYEQYF,TGCGCCAGCAGCGATCGCCGACAGGGCTACGAGCAGTACTTC
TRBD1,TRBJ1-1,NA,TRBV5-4,CASSSGQGQRSTEAFF,TGTGCCAGCAGCTCGGGGCAGGGACAGAGAAGCACTGAAGCTTTCTTT
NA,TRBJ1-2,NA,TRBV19,CASSPSGESNYGYTF,TGTGCCAGTAGTCCCTCAGGGGAATCTAACTATGGCTACACCTTC
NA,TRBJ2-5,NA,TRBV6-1,CASSEMRGRETQYF,TGTGCCAGCAGTGAAATGAGGGGGAGAGAGACCCAGTACTTC
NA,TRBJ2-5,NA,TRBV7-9,CASSLGQGEETQYF,TGTGCCAGCAGCTTAGGGCAGGGCGAGGAGACCCAGTACTTC
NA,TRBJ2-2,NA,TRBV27,CARGFSGGALLERELFF,NA
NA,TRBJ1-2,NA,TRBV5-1,CASSLSRGGYTF,TGCGCCAGCAGCTTGTCTCGGGGGGGCTACACCTTC
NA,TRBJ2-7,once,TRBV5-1,CASSLGHLSYEQYF,TGCGCCAGCAGCTTGGGACACCTCTCCTACGAGCAGTACTTC
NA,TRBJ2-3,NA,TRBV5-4,CASTMSASRYTDTQYF,TGTGCCAGCACCATGTCAGCTTCTAGATACACAGATACGCAGTATTTT
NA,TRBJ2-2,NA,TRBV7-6,CASSSGQNTGELFF,TGTGCCAGCAGCTCCGGACAGAACACCGGGGAGCTGTTTTTT
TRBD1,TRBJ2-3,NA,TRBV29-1,CSGWTGAGDTQYF,TGCAGCGGGTGGACAGGGGCTGGAGATACGCAGTATTTT
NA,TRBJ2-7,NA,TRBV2,CASSVRTERSYEQYF,TGTGCCAGCAGTGTACGGACAGAACGCTCCTACGAGCAGTACTTC
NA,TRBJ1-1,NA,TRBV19,CASSISYSVNTEAFF,TGTGCCAGTAGTATTTCTTATTCGGTGAACACTGAAGCTTTCTTT
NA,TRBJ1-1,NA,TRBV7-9,CASSITTGGNTEAFF,TGTGCCAGCAGCATAACGACAGGAGGAAACACTGAAGCTTTCTTT
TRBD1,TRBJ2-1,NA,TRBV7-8,CASSLAGRGHYNEQFF,TGTGCCAGCAGCTTAGCGGGCAGGGGGCACTACAATGAGCAGTTCTTC
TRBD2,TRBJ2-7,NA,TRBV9,CASSVGSAGGYEQYF,TGTGCCAGCAGCGTAGGTAGCGCGGGGGGCTACGAGCAGTACTTC
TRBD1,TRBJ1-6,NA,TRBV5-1,CASSLSLTGTENSPLHF,TGCGCCAGCAGCTTGTCCCTAACCGGGACAGAGAATTCACCCCTCCACTTT
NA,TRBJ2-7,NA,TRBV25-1,CASRPIRTPLRYEQYF,TGTGCCAGCAGGCCCATCCGCACCCCTCTCAGGTACGAGCAGTACTTC
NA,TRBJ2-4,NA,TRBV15,CATSRRGQMLAKNIQYF,TGTGCCACCAGCAGAAGAGGACAGATGCTAGCCAAAAACATTCAGTACTTC
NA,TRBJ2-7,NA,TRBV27,CASGPPYEQYF,TGTGCCAGCGGCCCCCCCTACGAGCAGTACTTC
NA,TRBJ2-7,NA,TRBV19,CASSQDPSSYEQYF,TGTGCCAGTAGTCAGGATCCGAGCTCCTACGAGCAGTACTTC